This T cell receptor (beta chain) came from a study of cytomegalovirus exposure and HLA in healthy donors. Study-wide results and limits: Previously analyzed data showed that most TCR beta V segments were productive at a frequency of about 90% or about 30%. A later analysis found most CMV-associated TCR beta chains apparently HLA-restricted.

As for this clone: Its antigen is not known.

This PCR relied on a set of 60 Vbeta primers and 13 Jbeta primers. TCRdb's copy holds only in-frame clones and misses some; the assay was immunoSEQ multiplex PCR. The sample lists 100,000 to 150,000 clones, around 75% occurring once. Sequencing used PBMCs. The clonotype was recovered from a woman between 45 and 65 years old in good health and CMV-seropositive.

As DNA, the CDR3 is TGTGCCAGTAGTATGATAGATCGGGACACTGAAGCTTTCTTT. The encoded protein is CASSMIDRDTEAFF. The chain employs TRBV19 and TRBJ1-1; no reliable D call. V lost 3 bases and J 3 bases, leaving 11 bases between the germline ends. This CDR3 contains 14 residues. Germline CDR1 is LNHDA and CDR2 is SQIVND (reference sequence).